Following are 10 T cell receptor beta chains from one sample sequenced in a study of post-analysis software for immune sequencing data. TCR beta libraries were prepared from cDNA with unique molecular identifiers. TCRdb re-called the PCR reads through MiXCR, storing one row per CDR3 protein. Among about 170,000 distinct CDR3 sequences, approximately 28% were seen once, and the ten largest hold about 1.6%. The antigens these receptors bind are not known. Findings and caveats of the study: Patients had higher frequencies than controls of five TRBV segments, including TRBV5-6, TRBV5-1 and TRBV20-1.

The sample was blood. These receptor sequences come from a girl aged 10-17 years with multiple sclerosis.

This clonotype has ten or more counts. The gene calls are TRBV5-4 and TRBJ2-1; D is unresolved. V lost 0 bases to trimming and J lost 7 bases, with 14 bases between them. CDR1 and CDR2 (germline): SGHNT, YYREEE (reference sequence). There are 15 residues in the CDR3. CDR3 sequence (DNA): TGTGCCAGCAGCTTGGAAGTCCTAGACGGGAATGAGCAGTTCTTC. Protein product: CASSLEVLDGNEQFF.

The sample holds a few counts of this clonotype. This CDR3 reads CASSRGGDEAFF. Written as DNA, the CDR3 is TGTGCCAGCAGTAGGGGAGGGGATGAAGCTTTCTTT. This rearrangement joins TRBV27 to TRBJ1-1; TRBD1 is a possible D gene (5 bases). The CDR3 runs to 12 residues. CDR1 is MNHEY, CDR2 SMNVEV, per germline (reference sequence). The V gene lost 5 bases and the J gene lost 7 bases, with 11 bases spanning the gap.

The rearrangement links TRBV6-6 to TRBJ2-7; the D gene is possibly TRBD1 (5 bases). The CDR3 contains 15 residues. The germline CDR1 and CDR2 sequences are MNHNY and SVGAGI (reference sequence). Trimming removed 2 bases from V and 1 base from J, with 12 bases in between. CDR3 amino acids: CASSYTDTGSYEQYF. The CDR3 nucleotides read TGTGCCAGCAGTTACACAGATACAGGATCCTACGAGCAGTACTTC.

Concerning this clonotype: The junction shows a germline mismatch at one end, possibly a read error. The chain employs TRBV6-6 and TRBJ2-1; 13 nucleotides line up with TRBD2. Germline V CDR1 and CDR2: MNHNY, SVGAGI (reference sequence). This CDR3 contains 15 residues. For the CDR3, the DNA is TGTGCCAACAGTTCCAGGACTAGCGGGAGAAATGAGCAGTTCTTT. Its translation is CANSSRTSGRNEQFF.

The chain has TRBV18 and TRBJ2-7; D may be TRBD1 (5 bases). Germline V gene lookup returns CDR1 KGHSH and CDR2 LQKENI. CDR3 size: 15 residues. The germline V and J ends were trimmed by 3 bases and 11 bases, with 23 bases remaining between them. CDR3 region: CASSPRVGRAHEKYF. CDR3 nucleotides: TGTGCCAGCTCACCCAGGGTCGGTCGTGCTCATGAGAAGTACTTC.

This clonotype has a count of ten or more. This chain uses TRBV12-3 or TRBV12-4 with TRBJ2-5; TRBD2 aligns across 13 bases. The CDR3 consists of 16 residues. Unmatched junction bases numbered 7, after V lost 5 bases and J lost 4 bases. This CDR3 is CASSVTSGRKGETQYF. As DNA, the CDR3 is TGTGCCAGCAGTGTGACTAGCGGGAGGAAGGGAGAGACCCAGTACTTC.

This chain's CDR3 is CASSWGTNQGETQYF. DNA for the CDR3: TGTGCCAGCAGTTGGGGCACAAATCAAGGGGAGACCCAGTACTTC. The chain uses TRBV12-3 or TRBV12-4 and TRBJ2-5; maybe TRBD1 (5 bases). V lost 4 bases and J lost 5, with 17 bases in between. CDR3 length equals 15 residues.

This clonotype has just a few counts. The chain uses TRBV20-1 and TRBJ1-1; D uncertain. V shed 5 bases and J shed 5 bases, with 15 bases lying between them. This CDR3 is built from 13 residues. Germline CDR1 reads DFQATT; CDR2 reads SNEGSKA (reference sequence). The CDR3 region is CSAQLTTGTEAFF. CDR3 DNA sequence: TGCAGTGCTCAACTTACGACGGGAACTGAAGCTTTCTTT.

This clonotype was counted once. A much larger clone differs by one base, so this may be a read error. The chain has TRBV27 and TRBJ2-7; 9 nucleotides match TRBD1. Matching the DNA end better, TRBJ2-5 makes the J call doubtful. Germline lookup yields CDR1 MNHEY and CDR2 SMNVEV (reference sequence). There are 15 residues in the CDR3. DNA for the CDR3: TGTGCCGGCAGTACCGGGACAGGGAGGAGAGAGACCCAGTACTTC. Translation gives CAGSTGTGRRETQYF.

The J gene is TRBJ1-3, the V gene TRBV6-1; D is unresolved. The length of the CDR3 is 13 residues. Trimming pared 4 bases from V and 4 bases from J, leaving 8 bases between. Germline V CDR1 and CDR2: MNHNS, SASEGT. CDR3: CASSGNGGNTIYF. CDR3 coding DNA: TGTGCCAGCAGTGGAAACGGGGGAAACACCATATATTTT.